This is a list of T cell receptor beta chains from one sample in a study of cytotoxic CD8 clonotypes in ibrutinib-treated CLL. TCRdb keeps only in-frame clones here, not all; method: immunoSEQ multiplex PCR. The data contain approximately 150,000 clones, about 84% of them singletons. Sequences were derived from PBMCs, sampled after 24 months of ibrutinib treatment. The receptors originated from a human donor with chronic lymphocytic leukemia. The CDR3 runs from the conserved cysteine through the conserved F or W. Each record gives: V gene, D gene, J gene, clone size, CDR3 DNA, CDR3 protein. A D gene is named only where the DNA matches it firmly. Size is stated for part of the rows, as once, few or many counts, or as a class when the clone is expanded.

>TRBV18|NA|TRBJ1-2|NA
TGTGCCAGCTCACCCCGCATAACGGACCGGCATACTGATGGCTACACCTTC
CASSPRITDRHTDGYTF
>TRBV27|NA|TRBJ1-1|few
TGTGCCAGCAGACCTCTTCAGGGGACTAATGAAGCTTTCTTT
CASRPLQGTNEAFF
>TRBV6-5|NA|TRBJ1-5|NA
TGTGCCAGCAGTCCACAGGGACGTAGTCAGCCCCAGCATTTT
CASSPQGRSQPQHF
>TRBV6-5|TRBD1|TRBJ1-1|NA
TGTGCCAGCACCCCCCGACAGGGCCCCGGGGCTGAAGCTTTCTTT
CASTPRQGPGAEAFF
>TRBV30|NA|TRBJ1-1|few
TGTGCCTGGAGGGCGTCAATGGCCGCTTTCTTT
CAWRASMAAFF
>TRBV18|NA|TRBJ2-5|NA
TGTGCCAGCTCACGTCGGCAGACCCAAGAGACCCAGTACTTC
CASSRRQTQETQYF
>TRBV18|NA|TRBJ1-3|NA
TGTGCCAGCTCACCGAGCCAGATTACTGGAAACACCATATATTTT
CASSPSQITGNTIYF
>TRBV14|NA|TRBJ2-3|few
TGTGCCAGCAGCCAAGGACAGGTCACAGATACGCAGTATTTT
CASSQGQVTDTQYF
>TRBV5-1|TRBD2|TRBJ2-5|NA
TGCGCCAGCACCGTCCGGGGGGGCCAAGAGACCCAGTACTTC
CASTVRGGQETQYF
>TRBV27|NA|TRBJ2-2|once
TGTGCCAGCAGTTTAGGAAGACCATTCACCGGGGAGCTGTTTTTT
CASSLGRPFTGELFF
>TRBV28|NA|TRBJ1-5|NA
TGTGCCAGCAGTCCCGTGACGGGGCTAACCCTTTATAGCAATCAGCCCCAGCATTTT
CASSPVTGLTLYSNQPQHF
>TRBV7-2|TRBD2|TRBJ2-7|NA
TGTGCCAGCAGCTTCGGGAGGGGAGGCTACGAGCAGTACTTC
CASSFGRGGYEQYF
>TRBV7-2|TRBD2|TRBJ2-3|NA
TGTGCCAGCAGCACCGCGGGAGTACAAGGAACGCAGTATTTT
CASSTAGVQGTQYF
>TRBV4-3|NA|TRBJ2-7|NA
TGCGCCAGCAGCCGGGACGGGGGGACAGAATACTACGAGCAGTACTTC
CASSRDGGTEYYEQYF
>TRBV5-1|TRBD1|TRBJ2-5|NA
TGCGCCAGCAGCTTAGCGTCAGGGGGCGTTGAGACCCAGTACTTC
CASSLASGGVETQYF
>TRBV30|NA|TRBJ1-6|few
TGTGCCTGGAGGTTATTAGGCTCCTATAATTCACCCCTCCACTTT
CAWRLLGSYNSPLHF
>TRBV30|NA|TRBJ1-3|NA
TGTGCCTGGGCCTACCAATCTGGAAACACCATATATTTT
CAWAYQSGNTIYF
>TRBV27|NA|TRBJ1-2|few
TGTGCCAGCAGTTTAAGGGTAGGGACCAATGGCTACACCTTC
CASSLRVGTNGYTF
>TRBV4-1|TRBD2|TRBJ2-1|NA
TGCGCCAGCAGCCAAGGGGAAGCGGGGGGCTACAATGAGCAGTTCTTC
CASSQGEAGGYNEQFF
>TRBV18|TRBD2|TRBJ2-7|NA
TGTGCCAGCTCACCAAGGGTACTAGCGGGACACTACGAGCAGTACTTC
CASSPRVLAGHYEQYF
>TRBV5-1|TRBD1|TRBJ1-1|NA
TGCGCCAGCGGGGACAGGGGGTTAAGGTTGACTGAAGCTTTCTTT
CASGDRGLRLTEAFF
>TRBV11-2|TRBD2|TRBJ2-2|NA
TGTGCCAGCAGCTTAGGGACTAGCGGTTTTCAAACCGGGGAGCTGTTTTTT
CASSLGTSGFQTGELFF
>TRBV27|NA|TRBJ1-5|NA
TGTGCCAGCAGTTTACGAGGACGGGGATATAGCAATCAGCCCCAGCATTTT
CASSLRGRGYSNQPQHF
>TRBV7-3|NA|TRBJ1-1|once
TGTGCCAGCACCTTTACCCTGGGACCCGACATTGAAGCTTTCTTT
CASTFTLGPDIEAFF
>TRBV18|TRBD1|TRBJ1-4|NA
TGTGCCAGCTCATCGGACAGGGGGACCCTCCGGGGAACTAATGAAAAACTGTTTTTT
CASSSDRGTLRGTNEKLFF
>TRBV7-2|NA|TRBJ1-2|once
TGTGCCAGCAGCCCCCGTACAGGATATGGCTACACCTTC
CASSPRTGYGYTF
>TRBV28|TRBD2|TRBJ2-7|NA
TGTGCCAGCACCGAGGGGGCGGGAGGGCGCAGGTTGCAGTACTTC
CASTEGAGGRRLQYF
>TRBV7-3|NA|TRBJ1-1|NA
TGTGCCAGCAGCTTAAGCCCCTCCCTGGTAGGCTATGAAGCTTTCTTT
CASSLSPSLVGYEAFF
>TRBV11-1|NA|TRBJ1-2|NA
TGTGCCAGCAGCTTAGGATTTGCGGCCTCCTATGGCTACACCTTC
CASSLGFAASYGYTF
>TRBV5-5|NA|TRBJ2-1|once
TGTGCCAGCAGCTTGGGCAGGGGTCCAGACAATGAGCAGTTCTTC
CASSLGRGPDNEQFF